The present T cell receptor beta chain was sequenced within a study of technical replicates of blood from several donors. Looked up from germline, CDR1 is MNHEY and CDR2 is SVGAGI. This CDR3 has 15 residues. V shed 6 bases, J shed 9 bases, and the junction held 15 bases outside the gene matches. Data came from immunoSEQ multiplex PCR; TCRdb stores just in-frame clones and leaves some out. The data show 75,000 to 95,000 clones, about nine tenths seen once. The chain recombines TRBV6-5 with TRBJ2-3, with TRBD2 identical over 7 bases. The sequencing sample was made of T cells isolated from PBMCs. The receptor comes from a human donor in good health. CDR3 sequence reads: CASSQPGLNPTTQYF. CDR3 coding DNA: TGTGCCAGCAGCCAACCGGGACTAAACCCTACGACGCAGTATTTT.